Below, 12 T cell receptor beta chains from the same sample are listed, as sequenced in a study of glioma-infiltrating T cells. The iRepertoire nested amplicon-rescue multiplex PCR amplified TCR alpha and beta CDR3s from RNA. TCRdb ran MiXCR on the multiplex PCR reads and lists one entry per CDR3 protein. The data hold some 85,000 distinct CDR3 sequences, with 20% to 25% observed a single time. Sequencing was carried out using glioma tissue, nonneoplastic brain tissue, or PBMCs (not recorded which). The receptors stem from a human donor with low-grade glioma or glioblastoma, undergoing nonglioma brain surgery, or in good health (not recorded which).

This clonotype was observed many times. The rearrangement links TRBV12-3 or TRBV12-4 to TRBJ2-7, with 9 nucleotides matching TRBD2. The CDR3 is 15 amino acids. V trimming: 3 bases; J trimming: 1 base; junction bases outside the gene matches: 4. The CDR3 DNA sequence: TGTGCCAGCAGTTTTACTAGCGGGCTATCCTACGAGCAGTACTTC. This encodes CASSFTSGLSYEQYF.

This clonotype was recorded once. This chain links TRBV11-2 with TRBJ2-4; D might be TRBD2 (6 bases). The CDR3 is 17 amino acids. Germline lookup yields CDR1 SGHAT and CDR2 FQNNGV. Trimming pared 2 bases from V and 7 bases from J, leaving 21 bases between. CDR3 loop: CASSLNGEAVGRNIQYF. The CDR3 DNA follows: TGTGCCAGCAGCTTAAATGGGGAAGCGGTTGGGAGGAACATTCAGTACTTC.

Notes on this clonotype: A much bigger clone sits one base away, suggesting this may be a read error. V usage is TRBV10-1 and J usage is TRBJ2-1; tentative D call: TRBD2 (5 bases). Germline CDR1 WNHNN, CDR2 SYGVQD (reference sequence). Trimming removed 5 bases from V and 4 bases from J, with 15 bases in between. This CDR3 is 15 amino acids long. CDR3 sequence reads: CASSLAPRPYNEQFF. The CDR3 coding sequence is TGCGCCAGCAGTCTAGCCCCCAGACCTTACAATGAGCAGTTCTTC.

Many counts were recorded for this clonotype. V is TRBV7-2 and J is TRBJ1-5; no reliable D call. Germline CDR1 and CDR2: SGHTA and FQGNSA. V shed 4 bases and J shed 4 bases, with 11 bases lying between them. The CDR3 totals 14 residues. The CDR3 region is CASSSKDLNQPQHF. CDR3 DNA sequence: TGTGCCAGCAGCTCCAAGGACCTAAATCAGCCCCAGCATTTT.

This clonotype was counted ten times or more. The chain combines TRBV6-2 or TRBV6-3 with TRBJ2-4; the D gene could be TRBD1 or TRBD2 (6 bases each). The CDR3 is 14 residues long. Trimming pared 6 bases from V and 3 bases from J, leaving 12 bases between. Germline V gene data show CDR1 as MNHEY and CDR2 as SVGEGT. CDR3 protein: CASRAGGHKNIQYF. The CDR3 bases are TGTGCCAGCAGAGCCGGGGGACACAAAAACATTCAGTACTTC.

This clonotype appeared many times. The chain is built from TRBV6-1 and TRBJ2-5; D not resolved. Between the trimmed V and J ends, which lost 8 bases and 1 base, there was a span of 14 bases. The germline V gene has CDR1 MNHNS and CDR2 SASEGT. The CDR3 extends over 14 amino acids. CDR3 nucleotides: TGTGCCAGCGTACCCCGACCCCTCCAAGAGACCCAGTACTTC. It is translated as CASVPRPLQETQYF.

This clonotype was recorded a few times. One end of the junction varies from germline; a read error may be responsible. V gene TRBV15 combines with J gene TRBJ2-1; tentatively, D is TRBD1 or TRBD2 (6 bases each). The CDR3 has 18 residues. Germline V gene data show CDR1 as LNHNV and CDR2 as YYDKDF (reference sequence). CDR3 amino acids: CATGRDNRGPLTYNEQFF. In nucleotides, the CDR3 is TGTGCCACCGGCAGAGATAATCGGGGGCCCCTCACGTACAATGAGCAGTTCTTC.

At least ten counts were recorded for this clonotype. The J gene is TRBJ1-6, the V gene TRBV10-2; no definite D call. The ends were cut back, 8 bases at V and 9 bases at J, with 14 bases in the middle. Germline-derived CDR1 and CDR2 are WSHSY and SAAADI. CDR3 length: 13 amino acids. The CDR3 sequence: CASEGWEGSPLHF. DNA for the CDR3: TGCGCCAGCGAGGGCTGGGAAGGTTCACCCCTCCACTTT.

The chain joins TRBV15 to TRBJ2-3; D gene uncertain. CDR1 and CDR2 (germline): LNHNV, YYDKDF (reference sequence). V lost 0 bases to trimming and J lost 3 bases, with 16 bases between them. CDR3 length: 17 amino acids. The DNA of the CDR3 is TGTGCCACCAGCAGAGATACCTTTGGACCCAGAACAGATACGCAGTATTTT. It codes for CATSRDTFGPRTDTQYF.

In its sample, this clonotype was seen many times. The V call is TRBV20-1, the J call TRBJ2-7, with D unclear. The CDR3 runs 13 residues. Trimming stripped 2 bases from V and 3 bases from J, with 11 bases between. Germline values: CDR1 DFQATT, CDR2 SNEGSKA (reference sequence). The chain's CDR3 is CSARLQANYEQYF. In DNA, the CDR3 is TGCAGTGCTAGATTGCAAGCTAACTACGAGCAGTACTTC.

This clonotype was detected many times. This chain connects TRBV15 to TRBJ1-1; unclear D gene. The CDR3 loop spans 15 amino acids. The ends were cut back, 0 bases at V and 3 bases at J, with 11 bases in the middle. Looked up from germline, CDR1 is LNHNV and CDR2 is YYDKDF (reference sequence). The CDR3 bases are TGTGCCACCAGCAGAGATTTTCAGCATCACACTGAAGCTTTCTTT. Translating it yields CATSRDFQHHTEAFF.

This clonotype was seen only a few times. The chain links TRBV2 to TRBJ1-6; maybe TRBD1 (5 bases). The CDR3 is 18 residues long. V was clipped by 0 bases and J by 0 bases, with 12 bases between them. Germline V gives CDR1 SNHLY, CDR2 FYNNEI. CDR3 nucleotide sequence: TGTGCCAGCAGTGAAGCGCTGCCAGGGAGCTCCTATAATTCACCCCTCCACTTT. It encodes CASSEALPGSSYNSPLHF.